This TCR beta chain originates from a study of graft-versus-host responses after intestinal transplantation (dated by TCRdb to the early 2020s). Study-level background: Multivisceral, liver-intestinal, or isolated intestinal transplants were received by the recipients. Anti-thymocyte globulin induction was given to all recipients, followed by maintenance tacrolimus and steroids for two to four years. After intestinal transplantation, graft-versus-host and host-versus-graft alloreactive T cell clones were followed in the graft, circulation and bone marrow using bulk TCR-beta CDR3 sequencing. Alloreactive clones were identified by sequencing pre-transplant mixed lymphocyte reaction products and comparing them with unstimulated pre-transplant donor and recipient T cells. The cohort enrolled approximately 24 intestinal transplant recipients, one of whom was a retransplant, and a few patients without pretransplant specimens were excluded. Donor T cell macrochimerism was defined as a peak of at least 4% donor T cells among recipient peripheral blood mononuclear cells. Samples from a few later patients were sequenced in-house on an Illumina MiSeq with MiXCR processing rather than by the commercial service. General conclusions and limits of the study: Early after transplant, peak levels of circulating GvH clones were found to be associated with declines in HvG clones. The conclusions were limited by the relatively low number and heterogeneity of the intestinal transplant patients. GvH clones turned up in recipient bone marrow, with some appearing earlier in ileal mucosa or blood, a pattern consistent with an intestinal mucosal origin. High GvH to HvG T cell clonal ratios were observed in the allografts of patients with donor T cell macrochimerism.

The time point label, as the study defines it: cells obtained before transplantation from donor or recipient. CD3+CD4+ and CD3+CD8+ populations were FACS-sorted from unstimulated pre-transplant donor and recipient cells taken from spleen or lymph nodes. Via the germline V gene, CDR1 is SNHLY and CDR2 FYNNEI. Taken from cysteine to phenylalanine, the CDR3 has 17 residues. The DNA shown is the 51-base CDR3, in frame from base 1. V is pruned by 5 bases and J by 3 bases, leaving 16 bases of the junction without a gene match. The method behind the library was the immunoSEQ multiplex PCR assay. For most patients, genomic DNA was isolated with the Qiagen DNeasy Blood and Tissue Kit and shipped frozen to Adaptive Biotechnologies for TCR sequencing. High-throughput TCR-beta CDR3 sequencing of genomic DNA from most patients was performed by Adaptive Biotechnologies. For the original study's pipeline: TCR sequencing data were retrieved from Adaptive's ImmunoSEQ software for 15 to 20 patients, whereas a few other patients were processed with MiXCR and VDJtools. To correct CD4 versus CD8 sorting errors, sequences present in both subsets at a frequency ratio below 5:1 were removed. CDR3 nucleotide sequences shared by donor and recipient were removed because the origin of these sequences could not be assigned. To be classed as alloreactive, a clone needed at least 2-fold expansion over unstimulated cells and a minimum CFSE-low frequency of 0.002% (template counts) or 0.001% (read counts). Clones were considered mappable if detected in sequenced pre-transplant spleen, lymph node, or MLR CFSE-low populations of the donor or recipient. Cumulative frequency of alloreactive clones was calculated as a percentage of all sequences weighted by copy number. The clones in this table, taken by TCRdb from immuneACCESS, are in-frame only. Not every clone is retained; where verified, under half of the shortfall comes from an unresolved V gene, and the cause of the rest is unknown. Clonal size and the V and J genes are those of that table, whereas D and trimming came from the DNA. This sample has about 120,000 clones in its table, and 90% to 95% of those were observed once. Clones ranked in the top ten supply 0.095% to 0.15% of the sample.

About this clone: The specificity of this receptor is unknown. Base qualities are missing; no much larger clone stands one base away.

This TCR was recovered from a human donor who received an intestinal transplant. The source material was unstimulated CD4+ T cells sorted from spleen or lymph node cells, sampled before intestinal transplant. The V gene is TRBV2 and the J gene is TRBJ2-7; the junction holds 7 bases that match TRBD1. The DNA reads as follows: TGTGCCAGCAGTCCCCGCCCCCGACAGGGAGCGATCTACGAGCAGTACTTC. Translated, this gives CASSPRPRQGAIYEQYF.